These 15 T cell receptor delta chains were sequenced from one sample in a study of human gamma delta and Vdelta1 T cells. TCRdb applied CATT to the PCR reads for clone calling. In the table there are some 6,100 delta-chain clones, roughly a tenth of which are singletons. Sequencing used naive CD27+ Vdelta1 gamma-delta T cells from blood. Receptor source: a human donor in good health.

This clone was observed a few times. This may come from a read error, since a much larger clone is one base off. Other DNA variants within this sample encode the same CDR3. The chain is built from TRDV1 and TRDJ1, with D possibly being TRDD2 (5 bases). V was cut by 3 bases and J by 5 bases, with 19 bases left in between. CDR3 length equals 16 residues. Germline loops: CDR1 TSWWSYY, CDR2 QGS. The CDR3 loop reads CALGERKAFYKDKLIF. The CDR3 DNA reads as TGTGCTCTTGGGGAGCGCAAGGCCTTCTACAAAGATAAACTCATCTTT.

Within the sample, this clone is medium-sized. This chain joins TRDV1 and TRDJ1; TRDD3 agrees at 8 bases. V was pared by 1 base and J by 2 bases, with 12 bases of the junction left unmatched. Per the germline V gene, CDR1 is TSWWSYY and CDR2 is QGS. CDR3 size: 18 residues. The CDR3: CALGEQSYWGYRTDKLIF. The DNA for the CDR3 is TGTGCTCTTGGGGAACAATCTTACTGGGGATACAGAACCGATAAACTCATCTTT.

This clone was seen more than once but under ten times. This may be a read error: a much more frequent sequence differs by one nucleotide. The V gene is TRDV1, the J gene TRDJ1; 12 bases are a match to TRDD3. In germline, CDR1 is TSWWSYY, CDR2 QGS. The length of the CDR3 is 25 residues. CDR3 region: CALGGGMIGYSRWGIRVGDTDKPIF. In nucleotides, the CDR3 is TGTGCTCTTGGGGGCGGGATGATAGGCTACAGCCGCTGGGGGATACGCGTGGGAGACACCGATAAACCCATCTTT.

This clone was observed a few times. TCRdb's entry gives the protein of a much larger clone, which mismatches this DNA's translation at residue 7, likely from a read error; the protein reported here is translated from the DNA. This chain uses TRDV1 with TRDJ1; 10 positions agree with TRDD3. Germline V gene sequence: CDR1 TSWWSYY, CDR2 QGS. V lost 0 bases to trimming and J lost 6 bases; unmatched junction nucleotides: 16. The length of the CDR3 is 19 residues. CDR3 sequence (DNA): TGTGCTCTTGGGGAACTAAGTCGTGCCCAGAGGGGGATACGTTATAAACTCATCTTT. Amino acid sequence: CALGELSRAQRGIRYKLIF.

This clone is termed medium-sized. J is TRDJ3 and V is TRDV1, with D possibly matching TRDD3 (6 bases). The CDR3 length is 22 residues. Trimming took 0 bases from V and 2 from J, leaving 23 bases between them. Germline-derived CDR1 and CDR2 are TSWWSYY and QGS. In DNA, the CDR3 is TGTGCTCTTGGGGAACTGGGACGATGGGGGGCCTCCGGAGCCTGGGACACCCGACAGATGTTTTTC. This gives the protein CALGELGRWGASGAWDTRQMFF.

V is TRDV1 and J is TRDJ1; TRDD2 agrees at 9 bases. The germline gives CDR1 TSWWSYY, CDR2 QGS. This CDR3 is built from 20 residues. Germline trimming cut 2 bases from V and 0 bases from J; bases unmatched to any gene: 16. DNA of the CDR3: TGTGCTCTTGGGGAAATCGCCTTCCTACGCCGACGGCCGTACACCGATAAACTCATCTTT. Translating gives CALGEIAFLRRRPYTDKLIF.

This clone showed up just once. One junction end does not reproduce the germline sequence, and a read error may be involved. The chain employs TRDV1 and TRDJ1; D is perhaps TRDD3 (6 bases). CDR3 length equals 18 residues. The V gene's germline CDR1 is TSWWSYY and CDR2 QGS. The CDR3 DNA reads as TGTGCTCCTGGGGAACTAAATGGGCTCGGGGGACTGAGGGTACGCCTCATCTTT. Protein product: CAPGELNGLGGLRVRLIF.

By share, this clone ranks as medium-sized (0.01 to 0.1%). In the same sample, other DNA sequences code for this CDR3. This chain uses TRDV1 with TRDJ1, with 8 bases aligning to TRDD3. After removal of 0 bases from V and 0 bases from J, the junction contained 24 bases not matched to a gene. Germline V gives CDR1 TSWWSYY, CDR2 QGS. The CDR3 runs to 23 residues. CDR3 sequence (DNA): TGTGCTCTTGGGGAACTAAAAGGGCCTTCCCCCCGTAACAGGGGATACTACACCGATAAACTCATCTTT. Its protein is CALGELKGPSPRNRGYYTDKLIF.

A word on this clone: TCRdb pairs this DNA with a much larger clone's protein that differs at residue 17, likely a read error; the protein shown was translated from the DNA. This chain links TRDV1 with TRDJ1; maybe TRDD3 (5 bases). Germline loops: CDR1 TSWWSYY, CDR2 QGS. The CDR3 length is 19 residues. The CDR3 nucleotides are TGTGCTCTTGGGACTACTACAAGGGGGCACGGGGGTGGCACCGATAAACCCATCTTT. This sequence encodes CALGTTTRGHGGGTDKPIF.

The gene calls are TRDV1 and TRDJ1, with TRDD3 matching over 8 bases. CDR1 is TSWWSYY, CDR2 QGS, per germline. The CDR3 loop spans 24 amino acids. V lost 2 bases, J lost 0 bases, and 29 bases stayed unmatched. The DNA of the CDR3 is TGTGCTCTTGGGGAAATACCGCGGCCTCTGTACTGGGGGCCACGCGGGAGGTACACCGATAAACTCATCTTT. The encoded protein is CALGEIPRPLYWGPRGRYTDKLIF.

In its sample, this clone is large. The sample carries other DNA sequences with the same CDR3. The chain employs TRDV2 and TRDJ1; D uncertain. Trimming took off 0 bases at V and 6 bases at J, with 7 bases between the two ends. The CDR3 extends over 12 amino acids. The germline V gene encodes CDR1 GEAIGNYY and CDR2 EKD. DNA of the CDR3: TGTGCCTGTGACACCACCTATTATAAACTCATCTTT. Its protein is CACDTTYYKLIF.

About this clone: The protein TCRdb lists belongs to a much larger clone and differs from this DNA's translation at residue 14, which points to a read error; the protein shown is made from the DNA. V is TRDV1 and J is TRDJ1, with a tentative D call TRDD3 (6 bases). CDR3 length equals 18 residues. Germline CDR1 is TSWWSYY and CDR2 is QGS. Deletions cut 4 bases from V and 6 bases from J, with 27 bases between. In DNA form, the CDR3 reads TGTGCTCTTGGGGGCCAGCTGAGGCGACGGGGGGAACCCAATAAACTCATCTTT. Protein: CALGGQLRRRGEPNKLIF.

The sample holds a few counts of this clone. It is likely a read error: a sequence one base away is far more abundant. V is TRDV1 and J is TRDJ1, with 11 bases aligning to TRDD3. The CDR3 spans 21 residues. The germline V gene has CDR1 TSWWSYY and CDR2 QGS. The V gene end was trimmed by 4 bases and the J gene end by 3 bases; junction bases not matched to a gene: 22. The CDR3 region is CALGARPSSRWGIRLADKLIF. CDR3 DNA: TGTGCTCTTGGGGCCCGGCCTTCTTCACGATGGGGGATACGCTTGGCCGATAAACTCATCTTT.

This clone was seen a handful of times. This rearrangement joins TRDV1 to TRDJ1; TRDD3 matches at 7 bases. The V and J ends lost 0 bases and 0 bases, in that order; junction bases with no gene match: 10. CDR1 and CDR2 (germline): TSWWSYY, QGS. This CDR3 contains 18 residues. CDR3 coding DNA: TGTGCTCTTGGGGAACTCAGGAGTGGGGATAGATACACCGATAAACTCATCTTT. As protein: CALGELRSGDRYTDKLIF.

This clone has just a few counts. A much larger clonotype is one base distant, so this may be a read error. The chain combines TRDV1 with TRDJ1; 7 nucleotides match TRDD3. The junction had 26 bases not matched to a gene; V was cut back by 1 base and J by 0 bases. CDR1 and CDR2 from the germline V gene are TSWWSYY and QGS. There are 23 residues in the CDR3. The CDR3 reads CALGERRVLGTHFGGGYTDKLIF. As DNA, the CDR3 is TGTGCTCTTGGGGAACGACGGGTACTGGGGACCCACTTTGGGGGAGGATACACCGATAAACTCATCTTT.